These 14 T cell receptor beta chains were sequenced from one sample in a study of blood T cell repertoires in COVID-19. Data came from immunoSEQ multiplex PCR; TCRdb stores just in-frame clones and leaves some out. In the table there are some 270,000 clones, around 90% of which are singletons. Sample: PBMCs or T cells enriched from blood (not recorded which). Receptors were obtained from a woman aged 40 to 55 who had recovered from COVID-19.

The chain has TRBV27 and TRBJ1-1; D remains unclear. With 2 bases removed from V and 3 bases from J, the gap between germline ends came to 13 bases. Looked up from germline, CDR1 is MNHEY and CDR2 is SMNVEV (reference sequence). The CDR3 sequence is 15 residues long. CDR3: CASSLRRMADTEAFF. The CDR3 bases are TGTGCCAGCAGTTTAAGACGGATGGCGGACACTGAAGCTTTCTTT.

This clone was seen once. The chain has TRBV5-5 and TRBJ1-5; no clear D gene. CDR1 is SGHKS and CDR2 is YYEKEE in the germline V gene (reference sequence). Trimming removed 2 bases at V and 4 bases at J, with 16 bases between. This CDR3 has 16 residues. This CDR3 reads CASSLSWGGRNQPQHF. In DNA, the CDR3 is TGTGCCAGCAGCTTATCATGGGGAGGGCGTAATCAGCCCCAGCATTTT. Looking up the rest from reference TRBV5-5 and TRBJ1-5 gives the full variable domain: DAGVTQSPTHLIKTRGQQVTLRCSPISGHKSVSWYQQVLGQGPQFIFQYYEKEERGRGNFPDRFSARQFPNYSSELNVNALLLGDSALYLCASSLSWGGRNQPQHFGDGTRLSIL.

The J gene is TRBJ2-7, the V gene TRBV27, with 10 nucleotides matching TRBD2. The DNA end is more similar to TRBJ2-5, so the J call may be wrong. Per germline, CDR1 MNHEY and CDR2 SMNVEV (reference sequence). The CDR3 runs 18 residues. CDR3 coding DNA: TGTGCCAGCAGTCGCCTCACCCAACTAGCGGGGTACCAAGAGACCCAGTACTTC. This translates into CASSRLTQLAGYQETQYF.

CDR3 sequence (DNA): TGTGCCTGGAAAAGGGCTAGCGGCTCCTACAATGAGCAGTTCTTC. Translated: CAWKRASGSYNEQFF. The gene calls are TRBV30 and TRBJ2-1; 7 positions match TRBD2. Germline lookup yields CDR1 GTSNPN and CDR2 SVGIG (reference sequence). CDR3 length: 15 amino acids. J was trimmed by 0 bases and V by 4 bases; bases with no gene match: 6.

The rearrangement joins TRBV6-5 to TRBJ2-1; 9 bases are shared with TRBD2. The CDR3 loop spans 15 amino acids. Germline V gene lookup returns CDR1 MNHEY and CDR2 SVGAGI. V dropped 6 bases and J dropped 5; count of bases not matched to a gene: 8. CDR3 nucleotide sequence: TGTGCCAGCAGGGGCAGAGCGGGGGGTCACAATGAGCAGTTCTTC. It codes for CASRGRAGGHNEQFF.

This clone was seen just once. The V and J genes are TRBV18 and TRBJ2-5, with TRBD1 matching over 7 bases. J gave up 5 bases and V 6 bases, and 12 bases lay outside the gene matches. This CDR3 region has 15 residues. The V gene's germline CDR1 is KGHSH and CDR2 LQKENI. The CDR3 DNA sequence: TGTGCCAGCTCCCGAGACTTGGGGACAGAGGAGACCCAGTACTTC. Its protein is CASSRDLGTEETQYF.

The chain is built from TRBV12-5 and TRBJ1-5, with 11 bases aligning to TRBD1. The length of the CDR3 is 15 residues. Germline trimming cut 7 bases from V and 7 bases from J; bases unmatched to any gene: 9. CDR1 and CDR2 from the germline V gene are LGHNT and FRNRAP. The CDR3 is CASALGQGAKQPQHF. CDR3 nucleotides: TGTGCTAGTGCACTCGGACAGGGGGCGAAACAGCCCCAGCATTTT.

This chain uses TRBV24-1 with TRBJ1-1; D is possibly TRBD1 (5 bases). There are 14 residues in the CDR3. V gave up 7 bases and J gave up 3 bases, with 14 bases separating them. The germline gives CDR1 KGHDR, CDR2 SFDVKD. CDR3 sequence reads: CATRGDGGDTEAFF. The CDR3 DNA sequence: TGTGCCACCAGGGGGGACGGGGGGGACACTGAAGCTTTCTTT.

The DNA for the CDR3 is TGCGCCAGCAGTGAGTCTAGCGGGAGGTTCGAGCAGTACTTC. As protein: CASSESSGRFEQYF. J is TRBJ2-7 and V is TRBV10-2; 10 nucleotides line up with TRBD2. This CDR3 is 14 amino acids long. The trim removed 0 bases at V and 6 bases at J, leaving 2 bases unmatched. Looked up from germline, CDR1 is WSHSY and CDR2 is SAAADI.

This clone was seen a single time. The chain is built from TRBV5-1 and TRBJ2-3, with 7 bases lining up with TRBD2. The V gene end was trimmed by 2 bases and the J gene end by 3 bases; junction bases not matched to a gene: 6. The CDR3 sequence is 15 residues long. Looked up from germline, CDR1 is SGHRS and CDR2 is YFSETQ. The CDR3 reads CASSLRGSGTDTQYF. CDR3 DNA: TGCGCCAGCAGCTTACGCGGGAGCGGGACAGATACGCAGTATTTT. The variable domain in full, with the rest retrieved from reference TRBV5-1 and TRBJ2-3, is KAGVTQTPRYLIKTRGQQVTLSCSPISGHRSVSWYQQTPGQGLQFLFEYFSETQRNKGNFPGRFSGRQFSNSRSEMNVSTLELGDSALYLCASSLRGSGTDTQYFGPGTRLTVL.

This chain connects TRBV19 to TRBJ1-2, with D possibly being TRBD1 (6 bases). The germline V and J ends were trimmed by 2 bases and 4 bases, with 14 bases remaining between them. The CDR3 is 15 residues long. Germline V gene sequence: CDR1 LNHDA, CDR2 SQIVND (reference sequence). DNA for the CDR3: TGTGCCAGTAGTATAAAGTTGCAGGGGAGCTATGGCTACACCTTC. This gives the protein CASSIKLQGSYGYTF.

J is TRBJ2-7 and V is TRBV7-9; 10 bases agree with TRBD1. Germline CDR1 is SEHNR and CDR2 is FQNEAQ (reference sequence). The junction had 6 bases not matched to a gene; V was cut back by 4 bases and J by 6 bases. The CDR3 extends over 14 amino acids. The CDR3 reads CASSSGDRGGEQYF. The CDR3 DNA follows: TGTGCCAGCAGCTCCGGGGACAGGGGAGGCGAGCAGTACTTC. The variable domain in full, with the rest retrieved from reference TRBV7-9 and TRBJ2-7, is DTGVSQNPRHKITKRGQNVTFRCDPISEHNRLYWYRQTLGQGPEFLTYFQNEAQLEKSRLLSDRFSAERPKGSFSTLEIQRTEQGDSAMYLCASSSGDRGGEQYFGPGTRLTVT.

The rearrangement links TRBV15 to TRBJ2-2; D gene uncertain. Germline CDR1 and CDR2: LNHNV and YYDKDF (reference sequence). The CDR3 extends over 15 amino acids. The V and J ends lost 2 bases and 4 bases respectively, with 11 bases between them. In nucleotides, the CDR3 is TGTGCCACCAGCAGACTTCCTCTAGGCACCGGGGAGCTGTTTTTT. It is translated as CATSRLPLGTGELFF.

The CDR3 sequence is CASSPTGVPNTGELFF. The CDR3 DNA follows: TGTGCCAGCAGCCCCACCGGGGTACCGAACACCGGGGAGCTGTTTTTT. The chain has TRBV9 and TRBJ2-2; a possible D gene is TRBD2 (5 bases). The germline CDR1 and CDR2 sequences are SGDLS and YYNGEE. The CDR3 is 16 amino acids. V was clipped by 4 bases and J by 0 bases, with 13 bases between them. Looking up the rest from reference TRBV9 and TRBJ2-2 gives the full variable domain: DSGVTQTPKHLITATGQRVTLRCSPRSGDLSVYWYQQSLDQGLQFLIQYYNGEERAKGNILERFSAQQFPDLHSELNLSSLELGDSALYFCASSPTGVPNTGELFFGEGSRLTVL.